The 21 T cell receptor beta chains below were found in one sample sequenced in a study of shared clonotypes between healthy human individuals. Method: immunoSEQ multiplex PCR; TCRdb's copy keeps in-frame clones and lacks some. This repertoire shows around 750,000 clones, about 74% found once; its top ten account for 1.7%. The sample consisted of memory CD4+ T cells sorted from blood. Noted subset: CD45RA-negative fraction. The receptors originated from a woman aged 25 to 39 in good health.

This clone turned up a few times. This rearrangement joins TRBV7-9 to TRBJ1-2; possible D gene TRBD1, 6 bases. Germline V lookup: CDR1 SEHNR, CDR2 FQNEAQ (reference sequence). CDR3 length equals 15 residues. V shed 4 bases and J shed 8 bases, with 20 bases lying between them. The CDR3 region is CASSSTGQAGQGYTF. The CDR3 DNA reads TGTGCCAGCAGCTCAACAGGGCAGGCCGGGCAGGGCTACACCTTC.

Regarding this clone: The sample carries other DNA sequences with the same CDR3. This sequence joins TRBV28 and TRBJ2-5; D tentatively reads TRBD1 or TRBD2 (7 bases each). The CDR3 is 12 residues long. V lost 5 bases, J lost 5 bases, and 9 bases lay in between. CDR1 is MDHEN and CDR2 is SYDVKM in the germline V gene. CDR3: CASSQGGETQYF. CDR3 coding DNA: TGTGCCAGCAGTCAGGGGGGGGAGACCCAGTACTTC.

The CDR3 DNA follows: TGTGCCAGCAGCGTAGGGGTGGGGGTTTATGAGCAGTTCTTC. Its protein is CASSVGVGVYEQFF. The V and J genes are TRBV9 and TRBJ2-1, with D perhaps assigned TRBD1 or TRBD2 (5 bases each). V was cut by 0 bases and J by 8 bases, with 12 bases left in between. Per germline, CDR1 SGDLS and CDR2 YYNGEE. This CDR3 region has 14 residues.

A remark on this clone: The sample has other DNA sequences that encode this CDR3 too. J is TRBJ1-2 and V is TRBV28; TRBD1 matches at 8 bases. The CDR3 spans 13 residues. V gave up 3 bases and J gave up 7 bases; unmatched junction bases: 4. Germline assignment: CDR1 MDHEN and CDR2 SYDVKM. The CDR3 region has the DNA TGTGCCAGCAGTTTGCAGGGGGCGCGTGGCTACACCTTC. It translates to CASSLQGARGYTF.

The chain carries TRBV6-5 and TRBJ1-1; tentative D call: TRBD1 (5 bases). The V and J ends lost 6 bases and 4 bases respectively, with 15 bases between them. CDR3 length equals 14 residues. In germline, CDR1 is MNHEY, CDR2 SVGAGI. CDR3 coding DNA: TGTGCCAGCAGCCGGGACCCCTCAGGCACTGAAGCTTTCTTT. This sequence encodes CASSRDPSGTEAFF.

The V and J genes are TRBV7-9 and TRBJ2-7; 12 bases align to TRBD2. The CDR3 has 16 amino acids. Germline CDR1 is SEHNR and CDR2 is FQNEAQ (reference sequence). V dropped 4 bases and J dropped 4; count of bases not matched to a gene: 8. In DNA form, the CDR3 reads TGTGCCAGCAGCTCAGCCCAGACTAGCGGGAGATACGAGCAGTACTTC. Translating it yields CASSSAQTSGRYEQYF.

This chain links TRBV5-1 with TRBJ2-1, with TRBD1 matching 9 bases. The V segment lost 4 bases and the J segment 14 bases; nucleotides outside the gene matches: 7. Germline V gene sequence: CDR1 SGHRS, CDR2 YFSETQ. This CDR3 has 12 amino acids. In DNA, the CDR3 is TGCGCCAGCAGCGGGGACCGGGACAGGGAGTTCTTC. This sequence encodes CASSGDRDREFF.

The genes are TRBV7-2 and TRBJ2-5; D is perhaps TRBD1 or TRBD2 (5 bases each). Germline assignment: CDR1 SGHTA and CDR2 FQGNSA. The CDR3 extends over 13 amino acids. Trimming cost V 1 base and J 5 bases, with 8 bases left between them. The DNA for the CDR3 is TGTGCCAGCAGCTTAGTCAGGGAGGAGACCCAGTACTTC. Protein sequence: CASSLVREETQYF.

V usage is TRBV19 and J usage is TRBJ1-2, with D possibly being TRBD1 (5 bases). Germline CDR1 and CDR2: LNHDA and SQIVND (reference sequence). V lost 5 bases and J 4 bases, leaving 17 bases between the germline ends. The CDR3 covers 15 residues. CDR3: CASSPNLGRTYGYTF. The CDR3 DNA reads TGTGCCAGTAGTCCGAATCTGGGGCGAACCTATGGCTACACCTTC.

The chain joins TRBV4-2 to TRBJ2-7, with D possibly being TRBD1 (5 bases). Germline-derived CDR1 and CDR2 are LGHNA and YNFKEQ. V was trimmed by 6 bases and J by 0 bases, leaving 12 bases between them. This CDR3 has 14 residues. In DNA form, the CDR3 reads TGTGCCAGCAGGATGACAGTCAACTCCTACGAGCAGTACTTC. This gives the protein CASRMTVNSYEQYF.

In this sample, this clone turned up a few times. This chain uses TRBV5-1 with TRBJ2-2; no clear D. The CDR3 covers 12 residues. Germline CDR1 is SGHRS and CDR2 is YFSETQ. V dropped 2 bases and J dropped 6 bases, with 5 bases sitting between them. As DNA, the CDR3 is TGCGCCAGCAGCTTTCAAGCCGGGGAGCTGTTTTTT. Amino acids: CASSFQAGELFF.

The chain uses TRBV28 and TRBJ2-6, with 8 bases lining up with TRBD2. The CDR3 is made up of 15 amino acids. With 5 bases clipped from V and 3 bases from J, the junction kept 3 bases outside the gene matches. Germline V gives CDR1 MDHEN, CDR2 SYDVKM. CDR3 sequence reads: CASSRAGVGANVLTF. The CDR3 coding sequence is TGTGCCAGCAGTCGAGCGGGGGTTGGGGCCAACGTCCTGACTTTC.

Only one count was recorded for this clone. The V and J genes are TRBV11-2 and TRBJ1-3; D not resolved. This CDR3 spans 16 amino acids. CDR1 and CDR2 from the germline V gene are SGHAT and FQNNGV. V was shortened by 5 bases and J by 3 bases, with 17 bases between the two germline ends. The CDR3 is CASSRIVGLVGNTIYF. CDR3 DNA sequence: TGTGCCAGCAGCAGAATTGTGGGTTTGGTTGGAAACACCATATATTTT. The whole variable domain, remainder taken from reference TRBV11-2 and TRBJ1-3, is EAGVAQSPRYKIIEKRQSVAFWCNPISGHATLYWYQQILGQGPKLLIQFQNNGVVDDSQLPKDRFSAERLKGVDSTLKIQPAKLEDSAVYLCASSRIVGLVGNTIYFGEGSWLTVV.

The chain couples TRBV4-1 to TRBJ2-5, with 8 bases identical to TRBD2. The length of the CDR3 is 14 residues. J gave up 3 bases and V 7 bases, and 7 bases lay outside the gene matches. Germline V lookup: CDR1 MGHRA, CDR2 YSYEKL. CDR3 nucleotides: TGCGCCAGCAAAGGAGCGGGAGCGAAAGAGACCCAGTACTTC. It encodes CASKGAGAKETQYF.

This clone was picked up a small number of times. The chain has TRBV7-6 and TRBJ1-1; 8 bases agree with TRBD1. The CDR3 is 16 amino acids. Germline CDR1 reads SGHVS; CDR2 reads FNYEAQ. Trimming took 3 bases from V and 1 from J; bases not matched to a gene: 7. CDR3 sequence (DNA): TGTGCCAGCAGCTTGGGTTTAGGACAGGGGAACACTGAAGCTTTCTTT. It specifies CASSLGLGQGNTEAFF.

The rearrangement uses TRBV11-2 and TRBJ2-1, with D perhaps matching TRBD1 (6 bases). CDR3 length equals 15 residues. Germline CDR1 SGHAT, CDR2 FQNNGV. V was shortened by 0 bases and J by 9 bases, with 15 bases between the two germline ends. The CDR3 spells CASSLDQGPLPEQFF. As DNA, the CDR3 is TGTGCCAGCAGCTTAGACCAGGGGCCACTTCCTGAGCAGTTCTTC.

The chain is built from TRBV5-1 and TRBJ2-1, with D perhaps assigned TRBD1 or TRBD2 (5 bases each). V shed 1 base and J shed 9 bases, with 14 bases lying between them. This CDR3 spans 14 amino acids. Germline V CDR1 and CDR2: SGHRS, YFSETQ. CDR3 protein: CASSLTSGPTEQFF. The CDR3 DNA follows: TGCGCCAGCAGCTTGACTTCGGGACCCACTGAGCAGTTCTTC.

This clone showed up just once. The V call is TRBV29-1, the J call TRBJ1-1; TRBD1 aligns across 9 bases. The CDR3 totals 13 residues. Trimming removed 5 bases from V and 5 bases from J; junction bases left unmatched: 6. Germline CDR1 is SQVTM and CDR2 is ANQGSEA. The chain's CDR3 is CSVWTGEGTEAFF. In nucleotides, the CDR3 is TGCAGCGTTTGGACAGGGGAGGGGACTGAAGCTTTCTTT.

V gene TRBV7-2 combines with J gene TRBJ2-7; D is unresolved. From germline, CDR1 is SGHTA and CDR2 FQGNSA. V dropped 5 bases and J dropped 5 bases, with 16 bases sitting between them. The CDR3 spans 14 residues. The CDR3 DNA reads TGTGCCAGCAGCCCTTTTGGAAGGAGTAACGAGCAGTACTTC. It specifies CASSPFGRSNEQYF.

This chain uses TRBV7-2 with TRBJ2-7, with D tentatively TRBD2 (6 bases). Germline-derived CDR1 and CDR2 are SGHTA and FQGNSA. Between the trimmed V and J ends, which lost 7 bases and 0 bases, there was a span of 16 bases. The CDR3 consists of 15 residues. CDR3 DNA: TGTGCCAGCAACCTCGGGACTCTCTTCTCCTACGAGCAGTACTTC. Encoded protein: CASNLGTLFSYEQYF.

The CDR3 bases are TGTGCCAGCAGCAAATTGAGTATGAGTAAGGGCTATGAGCAGTTCTTC. Protein sequence: CASSKLSMSKGYEQFF. This chain uses TRBV21-1 with TRBJ2-1. TRBV21-1 counts as a pseudogene. The CDR3 covers 16 residues.